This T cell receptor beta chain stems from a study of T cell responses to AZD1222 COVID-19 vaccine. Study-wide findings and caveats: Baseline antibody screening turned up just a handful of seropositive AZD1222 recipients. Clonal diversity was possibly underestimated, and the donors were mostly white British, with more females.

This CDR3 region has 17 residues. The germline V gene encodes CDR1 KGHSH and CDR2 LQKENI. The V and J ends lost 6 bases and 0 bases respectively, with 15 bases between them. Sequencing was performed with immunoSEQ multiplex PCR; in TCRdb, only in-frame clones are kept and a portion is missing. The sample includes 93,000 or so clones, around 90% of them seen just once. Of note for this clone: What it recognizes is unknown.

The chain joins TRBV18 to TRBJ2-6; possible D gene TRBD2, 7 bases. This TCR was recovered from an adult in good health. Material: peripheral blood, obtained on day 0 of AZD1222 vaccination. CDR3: CASSLGGAGSGANVLTF. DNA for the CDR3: TGTGCCAGCTCGCTGGGGGGGGCTGGCTCTGGGGCCAACGTCCTGACTTTC.